The 11 T cell receptor beta chains listed next were all sequenced from one sample in a study of blood T cell repertoires in COVID-19. Profiled with immunoSEQ multiplex PCR; TCRdb holds only in-frame clones, not every one. The sample yields 90,000 to 110,000 clones, roughly 79% seen once. The specimen sequenced was peripheral blood. These TCRs come from an elderly man with acute or convalescent COVID-19.

The V and J genes are TRBV2 and TRBJ2-1, with 9 bases that match TRBD1. The CDR3 is made up of 15 amino acids. The germline CDR1 and CDR2 sequences are SNHLY and FYNNEI. V shed 6 bases and J 0 bases; nucleotides not matched to a gene: 3. The CDR3 DNA reads as TGTGCCAGCAGGGGGACAGGGACCTCCTACAATGAGCAGTTCTTC. It encodes CASRGTGTSYNEQFF.

The rearrangement uses TRBV5-5 and TRBJ2-3; D is perhaps TRBD2 (6 bases). The CDR3 contains 16 residues. The V gene's germline CDR1 is SGHKS and CDR2 YYEKEE (reference sequence). V was cut by 0 bases and J by 3 bases, with 14 bases left in between. The DNA for the CDR3 is TGTGCCAGCAGCTTGGGGGTTGCGGAGGGAACAGATACGCAGTATTTT. This translates into CASSLGVAEGTDTQYF. Full variable domain (remainder filled in from reference TRBV5-5 and TRBJ2-3): DAGVTQSPTHLIKTRGQQVTLRCSPISGHKSVSWYQQVLGQGPQFIFQYYEKEERGRGNFPDRFSARQFPNYSSELNVNALLLGDSALYLCASSLGVAEGTDTQYFGPGTRLTVL.

As DNA, the CDR3 is TGTGCCAGCCTTCGGACAGGGGTTTACAATGAGCAGTTCTTC. Its protein product is CASLRTGVYNEQFF. The V and J genes are TRBV6-5 and TRBJ2-1; TRBD1 matches 9 bases. Germline CDR1 MNHEY, CDR2 SVGAGI. There are 14 residues in the CDR3. With 8 bases clipped from V and 4 bases from J, the junction kept 6 bases outside the gene matches.

The genes are TRBV7-3 and TRBJ2-6; no definite D call. Per the germline V gene, CDR1 is SGHTA and CDR2 is FQGTGA. The CDR3 contains 15 residues. Deletions cut 5 bases from V and 1 base from J, with 9 bases between. The CDR3 reads CASSIQSSGANVLTF. The CDR3 DNA reads TGTGCCAGCAGCATACAGTCGTCTGGGGCCAACGTCCTGACTTTC.

The chain uses TRBV10-1 and TRBJ1-1; a weak D match, TRBD1 (5 bases). The V and J ends lost 2 bases and 4 bases respectively, with 8 bases between them. This CDR3 comprises 13 residues. Germline CDR1 WNHNN, CDR2 SYGVQD (reference sequence). DNA of the CDR3: TGCGCCAGCAGTGAGATAGGGGCCACTGAAGCTTTCTTT. It specifies CASSEIGATEAFF.

This clone has a single count. This chain connects TRBV29-1 to TRBJ1-5; a weak D match, TRBD1 (5 bases). V was clipped by 4 bases and J by 7 bases, with 14 bases between them. This CDR3 is built from 13 residues. Germline V gene data show CDR1 as SQVTM and CDR2 as ANQGSEA. The CDR3 coding sequence is TGCAGCGTTGGGGGGGGTGGGGACCAGCCCCAGCATTTT. Its protein is CSVGGGGDQPQHF.

The chain is built from TRBV10-1 and TRBJ2-2; TRBD1 is a possible D gene (5 bases). The length of the CDR3 is 14 residues. CDR1 and CDR2 from the germline V gene are WNHNN and SYGVQD (reference sequence). Trimming removed 5 bases at V and 4 bases at J, with 11 bases between. CDR3 coding DNA: TGCGCCAGCAGTACCCTCCAGGGCACCGGGGAGCTGTTTTTT. This translates into CASSTLQGTGELFF.

In its sample, this clone was seen a few times. V gene TRBV21-1 combines with J gene TRBJ1-1; the table gives TRBD1 as D, unverified against the DNA. TRBV21-1 is a pseudogene segment. The CDR3 sequence is 19 residues long. The CDR3 here is CASSKETFGTGGWGTEAFF. In nucleotides, the CDR3 is TGTGCCAGCAGCAAAGAAACTTTTGGGACAGGGGGCTGGGGGACTGAAGCTTTCTTT.

The CDR3 loop reads CASSQKVGAEDNEQYF. CDR3 DNA sequence: TGTGCCAGCAGCCAAAAAGTGGGGGCCGAAGACAACGAGCAGTACTTC. The rearrangement uses TRBV3-1 (or the pseudogene TRBV3-2) and TRBJ2-7; the D gene is possibly TRBD1 (6 bases). The CDR3 is made up of 16 amino acids. Trimming pared 2 bases from V and 5 bases from J, leaving 19 bases between. Germline CDR1 and CDR2: LGHDT and YNNKEL (reference sequence).

This rearrangement joins TRBV28 to TRBJ1-6; a weak D match, TRBD1 (6 bases). V lost 9 bases and J lost 6, with 12 bases in between. The CDR3 spans 13 residues. Germline loops: CDR1 MDHEN, CDR2 SYDVKM. CDR3 sequence: CASLDRSNSPLHF. CDR3 coding DNA: TGTGCCAGTCTCGACAGGAGTAATTCACCCCTCCACTTT.

The J gene is TRBJ2-7, the V gene TRBV4-1, with a possible D match to TRBD2 (5 bases). Per the germline V gene, CDR1 is MGHRA and CDR2 is YSYEKL. The CDR3 totals 13 residues. Between the trimmed V and J ends, which lost 2 bases and 7 bases, there was a span of 12 bases. The CDR3 DNA is TGCGCCAGCAGCCAACTGCGGGTTACGGAGCAGTACTTC. Amino acids: CASSQLRVTEQYF.